This T cell receptor (beta chain) came from a study of T cell responses to AZD1222 COVID-19 vaccine. Study-level points and caveats: At baseline, just 6 or 7 AZD1222 recipients tested seropositive. Breadth and depth of Spike-specific TCRs rose after two AZD1222 doses.

Trimming pared 1 base from V and 0 bases from J, leaving 10 bases between. The length of the CDR3 is 16 residues. CDR1 is SEHNR, CDR2 FQNEAQ, per germline (reference sequence). Using immunoSEQ multiplex PCR, the repertoire was profiled, and TCRdb retains in-frame clones only, with some absent. Here the sample spans about 200,000 clones, roughly 92% being singletons. A remark on this clone: Its target is not known.

Sequenced material: peripheral blood, taken 28 days after the second AZD1222 dose. J is TRBJ2-1 and V is TRBV7-9; the D gene is possibly TRBD2 (6 bases). The source of this sequence is an adult who received the AZD1222 COVID-19 vaccine. The CDR3 DNA is TGTGCCAGCAGCTTAGGCGGGACCTACTCCTACAATGAGCAGTTCTTC. As protein: CASSLGGTYSYNEQFF. Together with reference TRBV7-9 and TRBJ2-1, the CDR3 gives the full variable domain: DTGVSQNPRHKITKRGQNVTFRCDPISEHNRLYWYRQTLGQGPEFLTYFQNEAQLEKSRLLSDRFSAERPKGSFSTLEIQRTEQGDSAMYLCASSLGGTYSYNEQFFGPGTRLTVL.